These 8 T cell receptor beta chains were all obtained from the same sample, sequenced in a study of blood T cell repertoires in COVID-19. Assay: immunoSEQ multiplex PCR; the TCRdb copy retains only in-frame clones and omits some. The table records 90,000 to 100,000 clones, over 70% of them present only once. The sequencing input was peripheral blood. The receptors were gathered from a woman of 80 years or more with acute or convalescent COVID-19.

The chain employs TRBV30 and TRBJ1-2; D is perhaps TRBD1 (5 bases). The CDR3 has 11 residues. The ends were cut back, 2 bases at V and 14 bases at J, with 15 bases in the middle. From germline, CDR1 is GTSNPN and CDR2 SVGIG (reference sequence). As DNA, the CDR3 is TGTGCCTGGAGTTCTCTTACAGGAGAAACCTTC. It yields the protein CAWSSLTGETF.

CDR3 DNA sequence: TGCGCCAGCAGCGTCGGGGGTGGAGGAGGGGAGACCCAGTACTTC. Translation gives CASSVGGGGGETQYF. The chain employs TRBV5-1 and TRBJ2-5, with D maybe TRBD2 (6 bases). The CDR3 is 15 amino acids. V shed 4 bases and J shed 5 bases, with 18 bases lying between them. Germline CDR1 SGHRS, CDR2 YFSETQ.

This clone was picked up one time. V is TRBV29-1 and J is TRBJ2-7; TRBD2 matches at 7 bases. Trimming removed 4 bases from V and 2 bases from J; junction bases left unmatched: 5. The CDR3 sequence is 13 residues long. Germline V lookup: CDR1 SQVTM, CDR2 ANQGSEA. CDR3 DNA: TGCAGCGTTGGGACGGGGGGACCCTACGAGCAGTACTTC. It is translated as CSVGTGGPYEQYF.

The chain recombines TRBV25-1 with TRBJ1-1; the match to TRBD1 covers 9 bases. Germline assignment: CDR1 MGHDK and CDR2 SYGVNS. V shed 4 bases and J 6 bases; nucleotides not matched to a gene: 6. This CDR3 has 14 residues. CDR3 bases: TGTGCCAGCAGTGTAGCGGACAGGGGAGCTGAAGCTTTCTTT. It encodes CASSVADRGAEAFF.

This chain links TRBV7-9 with TRBJ1-5; no firm D call. This CDR3 comprises 12 residues. Germline V gene sequence: CDR1 SEHNR, CDR2 FQNEAQ (reference sequence). V was cut by 4 bases and J by 7 bases, with 8 bases left in between. CDR3 sequence reads: CASSSSGQPQHF. In DNA form, the CDR3 reads TGTGCCAGCAGCTCTTCTGGCCAGCCCCAGCATTTT.

V usage is TRBV5-1 and J usage is TRBJ1-4; TRBD1 matches 7 bases. CDR1 and CDR2 from the germline V gene are SGHRS and YFSETQ. There are 16 residues in the CDR3. The trim removed 0 bases at V and 3 bases at J, leaving 5 bases unmatched. The DNA for the CDR3 is TGCGCCAGCAGCTTGGCCACAGGGGAGGCTAATGAAAAACTGTTTTTT. It yields the protein CASSLATGEANEKLFF. Supplemented by reference TRBV5-1 and TRBJ1-4, the full variable domain reads KAGVTQTPRYLIKTRGQQVTLSCSPISGHRSVSWYQQTPGQGLQFLFEYFSETQRNKGNFPGRFSGRQFSNSRSEMNVSTLELGDSALYLCASSLATGEANEKLFFGSGTQLSVL.

In this sample, this clone turned up a few times. The chain joins TRBV12-3 or TRBV12-4 to TRBJ2-7, with TRBD2 matching over 7 bases. This CDR3 is built from 13 residues. Germline trimming cut 6 bases from V and 10 bases from J; bases unmatched to any gene: 12. The CDR3 loop is CASSIQESGTQYV. CDR3 in DNA: TGTGCCAGCAGCATACAGGAAAGCGGGACCCAGTACGTC.

The V and J genes are TRBV13 and TRBJ1-2; D not resolved. The CDR3 spans 15 residues. Germline CDR1 reads PRHDT; CDR2 reads FYEKMQ (reference sequence). Trimming shortened V by 2 bases and J by 2 bases, and 12 bases separated the two germline ends. DNA for the CDR3: TGTGCCAGCAGCTTAAACGTTCGGGGAAACTATGGCTACACCTTC. Its translation is CASSLNVRGNYGYTF. The whole variable domain, filled in from reference TRBV13 and TRBJ1-2, reads AAGVIQSPRHLIKEKRETATLKCYPIPRHDTVYWYQQGPGQDPQFLISFYEKMQSDKGSIPDRFSAQQFSDYHSELNMSSLELGDSALYFCASSLNVRGNYGYTFGSGTRLTVV.